This TCR beta chain came from a study of control samples from healthy donors and cancer patients. The CDR3 runs to 16 residues. V was shortened by 5 bases and J by 0 bases, with 11 bases between the two germline ends. Germline V CDR1 and CDR2: PRHDT, FYEKMQ (reference sequence). Using immunoSEQ multiplex PCR, the repertoire was profiled, and TCRdb retains in-frame clones only, with some absent. Of some 64,000 clones listed, over 75% were seen once; the top ten hold 0.95% to 1.5%. The clonotype comes from a woman between 45 and 65 years old with colorectal cancer. This chain connects TRBV13 to TRBJ2-6, with D possibly being TRBD1 or TRBD2 (5 bases each). Sequencing used PBMCs. The CDR3 nucleotides are TGTGCCAGCAGCGGGACGGTAAACTCTGGGGCCAACGTCCTGACTTTC. Translated, it gives CASSGTVNSGANVLTF.